The clone carrying this T cell receptor beta chain was counted ten times or more. The data were taken from a study of Graves' ophthalmopathy and Graves' hyperthyroidism. The CDR3 runs 13 residues. V lost 6 bases and J 1 base, leaving 9 bases between the germline ends. CDR1 is LNHDA, CDR2 SQIVND, per germline (reference sequence). Only newly diagnosed hyperthyroidism patients aged 18 to 65, with under 2 months' duration, were enrolled. Amplification of TCR beta CDR3 regions used RNA transcripts. First-round RT-PCR used HTBI primers; second-round multiplex PCR followed. MiXCR, applied by TCRdb to the multiplex PCR reads, yields one record per CDR3 protein. The sample includes more than 1,000,000 distinct CDR3 sequences, 35% to 45% of them seen just once.

The sequenced sample was peripheral blood or thyroid tissue (not recorded which). The source is an adult man with Graves' hyperthyroidism. This chain connects TRBV19 to TRBJ1-1; maybe TRBD1 (6 bases). CDR3 nucleotide sequence: TGTGCCAGTAGGCCGACAGGGAACACTGAAGCTTTCTTT. Protein sequence: CASRPTGNTEAFF.